This entry is about one T cell receptor (beta chain). In the source study's methods: For nucleated cells, counts were estimated from reference gene primer amplification. Sequencing was performed with immunoSEQ multiplex PCR; in TCRdb, only in-frame clones are kept and a portion is missing. V, J and clone size are taken as reported in that table, and D and trimming were inferred from the DNA itself. Among about 62,000 clones, 80% to 90% were seen once, and the ten largest hold 5% to 6.5%. This record comes from a study of blood T cell repertoires in COVID-19. Study overall: Acute and convalescent COVID-19 samples came from the United States, Italy and Spain. T cells, B-cell-depleted T cells, or PBMCs supplied cDNA or gDNA.

This clonotype originated in a human donor in a cohort sampled during active COVID-19. Material: peripheral blood.

The CDR3 loop reads CASSFGGGQGNSPLHF. The CDR3 DNA is TGCGCCAGCAGCTTCGGCGGGGGACAGGGGAATTCACCCCTCCACTTT. The chain combines TRBV5-1 with TRBJ1-6; 10 nucleotides agree with TRBD1. The V gene end was trimmed by 2 bases and the J gene end by 7 bases; junction bases not matched to a gene: 6. The CDR3 is made up of 16 amino acids. CDR1 and CDR2 (germline): SGHRS, YFSETQ.